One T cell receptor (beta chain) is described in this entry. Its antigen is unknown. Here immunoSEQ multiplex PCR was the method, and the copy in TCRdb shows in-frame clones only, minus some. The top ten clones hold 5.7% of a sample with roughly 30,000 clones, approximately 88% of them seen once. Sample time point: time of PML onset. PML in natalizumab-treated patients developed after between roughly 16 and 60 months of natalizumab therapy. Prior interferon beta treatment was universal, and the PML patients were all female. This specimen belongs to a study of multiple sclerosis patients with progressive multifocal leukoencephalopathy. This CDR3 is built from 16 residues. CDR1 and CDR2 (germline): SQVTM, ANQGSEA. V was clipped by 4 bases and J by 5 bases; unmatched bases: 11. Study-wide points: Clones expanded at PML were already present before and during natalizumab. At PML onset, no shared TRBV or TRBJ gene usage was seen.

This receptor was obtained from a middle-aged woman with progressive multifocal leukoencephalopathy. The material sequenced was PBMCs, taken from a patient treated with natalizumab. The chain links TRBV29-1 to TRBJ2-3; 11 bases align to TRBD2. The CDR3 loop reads CSVVLLSGGDIDTQYF. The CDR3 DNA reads TGCAGCGTTGTTCTTCTTAGCGGGGGGGATATAGATACGCAGTATTTT.